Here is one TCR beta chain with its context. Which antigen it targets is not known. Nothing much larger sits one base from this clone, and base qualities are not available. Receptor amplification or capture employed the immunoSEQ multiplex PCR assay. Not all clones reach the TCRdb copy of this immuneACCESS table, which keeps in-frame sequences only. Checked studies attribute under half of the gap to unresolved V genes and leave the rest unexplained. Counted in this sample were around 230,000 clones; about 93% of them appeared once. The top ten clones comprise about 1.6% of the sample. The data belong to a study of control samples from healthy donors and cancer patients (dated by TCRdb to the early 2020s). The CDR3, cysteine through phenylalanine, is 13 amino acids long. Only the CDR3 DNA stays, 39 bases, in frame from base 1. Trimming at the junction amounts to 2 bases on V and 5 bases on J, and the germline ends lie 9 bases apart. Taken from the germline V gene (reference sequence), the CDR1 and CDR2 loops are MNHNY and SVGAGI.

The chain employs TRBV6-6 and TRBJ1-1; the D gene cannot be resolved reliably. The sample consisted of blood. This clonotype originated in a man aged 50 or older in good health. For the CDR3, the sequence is CASSYPAQTEAFF. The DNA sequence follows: TGTGCCAGCAGTTACCCGGCCCAAACTGAAGCTTTCTTT.